This TCR beta chain was observed in a study of cytomegalovirus exposure and HLA in healthy donors. Of note for this clone: The junction does not match germline at one end; this may be a read error.

Amplification used 60 Vbeta primers and 13 Jbeta primers. The protocol was immunoSEQ multiplex PCR, while the TCRdb copy is restricted to in-frame clones and leaves out a portion. The sample includes around 150,000 clones, approximately 72% of them seen just once. The sequence derives from a man aged 40-49 years in good health and CMV-seronegative. Sequencing used PBMCs.

The DNA for the CDR3 is TGTGCCAGCAGTTCGGACAGGGGGCCGGGCTACCCCTTC. It translates to CASSSDRGPGYPF. The V call is TRBV2, the J call TRBJ1-2; 11 bases line up with TRBD1. The germline V gene encodes CDR1 SNHLY and CDR2 FYNNEI. CDR3 length: 13 amino acids.